Listed here are 26 T cell receptor beta chains from one sample, sequenced in a study of blood T cell repertoires in COVID-19. Produced via immunoSEQ multiplex PCR; TCRdb's table is partial and in-frame only. The table includes hundreds of thousands of clones, about 87% detected once. Input material: peripheral blood. The receptors stem from a human donor in a cohort sampled during active COVID-19.

The CDR3 region is CATRPGQGYSPLHF. For the CDR3, the DNA is TGTGCAACTAGACCGGGACAGGGATATTCACCCCTCCACTTT. The chain uses TRBV28 and TRBJ1-6; 9 bases are a match to TRBD1. The CDR3 is 14 residues long. The germline CDR1 and CDR2 sequences are MDHEN and SYDVKM. Variable domain in full (rest from reference TRBV28 and TRBJ1-6): DVKVTQSSRYLVKRTGEKVFLECVQDMDHENMFWYRQDPGLGLRLIYFSYDVKMKEKGDIPEGYSVSREKKERFSLILESASTNQTSMYLCATRPGQGYSPLHFGNGTRLTVT.

The chain carries TRBV9 and TRBJ2-2, with a possible D match to TRBD1 (5 bases). Trimming pared 4 bases from V and 4 bases from J, leaving 17 bases between. CDR1 and CDR2 from the germline V gene are SGDLS and YYNGEE. The CDR3 has 16 residues. The CDR3 nucleotides are TGTGCCAGCAGCCCGAGACAGATCAGTACCACCGGGGAGCTGTTTTTT. It is translated as CASSPRQISTTGELFF.

V is TRBV7-8 and J is TRBJ1-2, with 9 bases that match TRBD1. From germline, CDR1 is SGHVS and CDR2 FQNEAQ. CDR3 length: 15 amino acids. J gave up 6 bases and V 5 bases, and 10 bases lay outside the gene matches. As DNA, the CDR3 is TGTGCCAGCAGCCGAGGTCTACAGGGGGCGAATGGCTACACCTTC. Translated: CASSRGLQGANGYTF.

The J gene is TRBJ2-3, the V gene TRBV20-1, with D perhaps matching TRBD1 (7 bases). In germline, CDR1 is DFQATT, CDR2 SNEGSKA (reference sequence). This CDR3 has 11 amino acids. In nucleotides, the CDR3 is TGCAGCGGGGGACAGTCAGATACGCAGTATTTT. Its translation: CSGGQSDTQYF.

This chain links TRBV5-6 with TRBJ2-5; D remains ambiguous. The length of the CDR3 is 16 residues. V gave up 0 bases and J gave up 4 bases, with 16 bases separating them. Germline lookup yields CDR1 SGHDT and CDR2 YYEEEE. CDR3 amino acids: CASSLAILPYPETQYF. The CDR3 coding sequence is TGTGCCAGCAGCTTGGCCATACTCCCATACCCAGAGACCCAGTACTTC.

A note on this clone: Other nucleotide sequences from this sample produce the same CDR3. The chain has TRBV9 and TRBJ1-3; 7 nucleotides line up with TRBD1. Looked up from germline, CDR1 is SGDLS and CDR2 is YYNGEE. The CDR3 has 14 amino acids. V shed 0 bases and J 3 bases; nucleotides not matched to a gene: 0. CDR3 residues: CASSVGQGGNTIYF. In nucleotides, the CDR3 is TGTGCCAGCAGCGTAGGACAGGGTGGAAACACCATATATTTT.

The rearrangement links TRBV19 to TRBJ2-6; D perhaps matches TRBD1 (6 bases). Per germline, CDR1 LNHDA and CDR2 SQIVND (reference sequence). V gave up 4 bases and J gave up 1 base, with 8 bases separating them. The CDR3 covers 15 residues. CDR3 nucleotides: TGTGCCAGTAGTACCGACAGGTCTGGGGCCAACGTCCTGACTTTC. Translated, it gives CASSTDRSGANVLTF.

The chain joins TRBV7-9 to TRBJ2-3; D is undetermined. Germline V gene sequence: CDR1 SEHNR, CDR2 FQNEAQ (reference sequence). V lost 2 bases and J 3 bases, leaving 9 bases between the germline ends. The CDR3 is 14 residues long. The chain's CDR3 is CASSLNTPTDTQYF. In DNA, the CDR3 is TGTGCCAGCAGCTTAAATACTCCAACAGATACGCAGTATTTT.

The chain links TRBV7-9 to TRBJ2-7; 7 positions match TRBD2. Germline CDR1 SEHNR, CDR2 FQNEAQ (reference sequence). The CDR3 has 13 residues. The CDR3: CASQGGPWYEQYF. The CDR3 nucleotides are TGTGCTAGTCAGGGAGGGCCTTGGTACGAGCAGTACTTC.

V gene TRBV20-1 combines with J gene TRBJ2-2; TRBD2 matches 12 bases. Unmatched junction bases numbered 6, after V lost 3 bases and J lost 7 bases. Germline CDR1 and CDR2: DFQATT and SNEGSKA (reference sequence). There are 15 residues in the CDR3. CDR3 sequence: CSASKLAGGFGELFF. Written as DNA, the CDR3 is TGCAGTGCTAGTAAACTAGCGGGGGGTTTCGGGGAGCTGTTTTTT.

J is TRBJ2-3 and V is TRBV5-4; TRBD2 agrees at 8 bases. CDR1 is SGHNT and CDR2 is YYREEE in the germline V gene (reference sequence). The junction had 3 bases not matched to a gene; V was cut back by 2 bases and J by 4 bases. The length of the CDR3 is 14 residues. For the CDR3, the DNA is TGTGCCAGCAGCTTAGCGGGAGTGGCAGATACGCAGTATTTT. Translating gives CASSLAGVADTQYF.

The chain recombines TRBV27 with TRBJ1-6, with D unresolved. The CDR3 runs to 15 residues. The germline V gene has CDR1 MNHEY and CDR2 SMNVEV (reference sequence). The germline V and J ends were trimmed by 6 bases and 6 bases, with 15 bases remaining between them. The CDR3 spells CASSLVALSNSPLHF. The CDR3 DNA sequence: TGTGCCAGCAGCTTGGTAGCGTTAAGTAATTCACCCCTCCACTTT.

The chain recombines TRBV9 with TRBJ2-5, with 16 positions matching TRBD2. The length of the CDR3 is 14 residues. With V trimmed by 2 bases and J by 10 bases, 2 bases remained unmatched. Germline CDR1 is SGDLS and CDR2 is YYNGEE. CDR3 bases: TGTGCCAGCAGCGTCGGGACTAGCGGGAGGGACCAGTACTTC. The encoded protein is CASSVGTSGRDQYF.

The chain recombines TRBV4-3 with TRBJ2-7, with D possibly TRBD1 on 5 matching bases. There are 19 residues in the CDR3. The germline V gene has CDR1 LGHNA and CDR2 YSLEER. Trimming stripped 0 bases from V and 0 bases from J, with 21 bases between. The CDR3 DNA follows: TGCGCCAGCAGCCAAGAATTTATAACAGGACCTCAGATCTCCTACGAGCAGTACTTC. It is translated as CASSQEFITGPQISYEQYF.

The chain recombines TRBV6-1 with TRBJ2-2, with a weak D call TRBD2 (7 bases). Germline V CDR1 and CDR2: MNHNS, SASEGT. This CDR3 has 17 residues. V was cut by 4 bases and J by 2 bases, with 17 bases left in between. The CDR3 loop is CASSARGGGPNTGELFF. The CDR3 bases are TGTGCCAGCAGTGCCCGAGGGGGGGGGCCTAACACCGGGGAGCTGTTTTTT.

This clone was detected a few times. This rearrangement joins TRBV4-1 to TRBJ1-5, with D possibly being TRBD1 (5 bases). V gave up 4 bases and J gave up 3 bases, with 16 bases separating them. CDR3 size: 16 residues. Per germline, CDR1 MGHRA and CDR2 YSYEKL. The CDR3 loop is CASSPSHTGLNQPQHF. The CDR3 bases are TGCGCCAGCAGCCCCTCGCATACGGGACTCAATCAGCCCCAGCATTTT.

The gene calls are TRBV6-4 and TRBJ1-1, with D perhaps TRBD1 (5 bases). This CDR3 comprises 13 residues. Germline V gene lookup returns CDR1 MRHNA and CDR2 SNTAGT. Trimming cost V 2 bases and J 3 bases, with 7 bases left between them. CDR3 DNA sequence: TGTGCCAGCAGTGACGGGGCAGACACTGAAGCTTTCTTT. Translation: CASSDGADTEAFF.

This clone has only a few counts. The chain carries TRBV4-1 and TRBJ2-7, with D maybe TRBD2 (6 bases). The V gene lost 1 base and the J gene lost 3 bases, with 16 bases spanning the gap. CDR3 length equals 16 residues. Germline V CDR1 and CDR2: MGHRA, YSYEKL. In DNA, the CDR3 is TGCGCCAGCAGCCAAGGTCAGGAGGGAGTAAACTACGAGCAGTACTTC. This sequence encodes CASSQGQEGVNYEQYF.

This sequence joins TRBV5-1 and TRBJ1-6; 7 bases fit TRBD1. Germline loops: CDR1 SGHRS, CDR2 YFSETQ. Losses at the gene ends were 4 bases for V and 5 bases for J; bases not matched to a gene: 3. The CDR3 contains 14 residues. CDR3 in DNA: TGCGCCAGCAGCGCCGGGACAGATAATTCACCCCTCCACTTT. Its protein product is CASSAGTDNSPLHF.

The chain combines TRBV7-3 with TRBJ2-1; 12 bases are shared with TRBD2. Germline assignment: CDR1 SGHTA and CDR2 FQGTGA. The trim removed 5 bases at V and 10 bases at J, leaving 9 bases unmatched. CDR3 length: 15 amino acids. CDR3 in amino acids: CASSPQLAGGSEQFF. The CDR3 DNA is TGTGCCAGCAGCCCACAACTAGCGGGAGGTTCCGAGCAGTTCTTC. The variable domain in full, with the rest retrieved from reference TRBV7-3 and TRBJ2-1, is GAGVSQTPSNKVTEKGKYVELRCDPISGHTALYWYRQSLGQGPEFLIYFQGTGAADDSGLPNDRFFAVRPEGSVSTLKIQRTERGDSAVYLCASSPQLAGGSEQFFGPGTRLTVL.

The chain combines TRBV5-1 with TRBJ2-3; TRBD2 is a possible D gene (5 bases). Between the trimmed V and J ends, which lost 0 bases and 4 bases, there was a span of 15 bases. Germline CDR1 is SGHRS and CDR2 is YFSETQ. This CDR3 has 16 amino acids. The CDR3 sequence: CASSLGLVRRADTQYF. CDR3 bases: TGCGCCAGCAGCTTGGGGCTGGTCAGGCGGGCAGATACGCAGTATTTT.

J is TRBJ2-7 and V is TRBV5-1; D not resolved. The germline V gene encodes CDR1 SGHRS and CDR2 YFSETQ. V lost 0 bases to trimming and J lost 5 bases, with 15 bases between them. The CDR3 contains 15 residues. This CDR3 is CASSLERPSSDEQYF. Written as DNA, the CDR3 is TGCGCCAGCAGCTTGGAGCGCCCGTCCTCGGACGAGCAGTACTTC.

This clone was recorded a few times. Other DNA sequences in this sample translate to the same CDR3. The chain combines TRBV19 with TRBJ2-7; 7 bases are a match to TRBD1. V was pared by 1 base and J by 2 bases, with 2 bases of the junction left unmatched. Germline V lookup: CDR1 LNHDA, CDR2 SQIVND (reference sequence). This CDR3 region has 14 residues. This CDR3 is CASSIGTGPYEQYF. Written as DNA, the CDR3 is TGTGCCAGTAGTATAGGGACAGGACCCTACGAGCAGTACTTC.

This clone occurred once. The V and J genes are TRBV6-2 or TRBV6-3 and TRBJ2-1; 8 bases agree with TRBD2. This CDR3 comprises 15 residues. The V gene's germline CDR1 is MNHEY and CDR2 SVGEGT. With 2 bases clipped from V and 3 bases from J, the junction kept 3 bases outside the gene matches. The CDR3 coding sequence is TGTGCCAGCAGTTACACTAGCGGAGTCTACAATGAGCAGTTCTTC. This sequence encodes CASSYTSGVYNEQFF.

The CDR3 loop reads CASSLRTGARRSTEAFF. The CDR3 DNA sequence: TGTGCCAGCAGCTTAAGGACAGGAGCCCGTCGGAGCACTGAAGCTTTCTTT. This chain connects TRBV7-9 to TRBJ1-1; TRBD1 matches 7 bases. Germline V CDR1 and CDR2: SEHNR, FQNEAQ (reference sequence). The V gene end was trimmed by 2 bases and the J gene end by 4 bases; junction bases not matched to a gene: 13. This CDR3 contains 17 residues.

V gene TRBV5-1 combines with J gene TRBJ2-2; 8 nucleotides match TRBD1. Unmatched junction bases numbered 2, after V lost 3 bases and J lost 4 bases. Germline V gives CDR1 SGHRS, CDR2 YFSETQ. The CDR3 contains 14 residues. CDR3 in DNA: TGCGCCAGCAGCTCCGGACAGGGCACCGGGGAGCTGTTTTTT. As protein: CASSSGQGTGELFF. The full variable domain, its missing parts supplied by reference TRBV5-1 and TRBJ2-2, is KAGVTQTPRYLIKTRGQQVTLSCSPISGHRSVSWYQQTPGQGLQFLFEYFSETQRNKGNFPGRFSGRQFSNSRSEMNVSTLELGDSALYLCASSSGQGTGELFFGEGSRLTVL.